Each of the 24 T cell receptor beta chains below was sequenced from the same sample in a study of tumor and adjacent non-tumor tissue in lung cancer. No cell sorting was done before RNA was extracted from the tissue. A modified ARM-PCR protocol with three rounds of nested PCR amplified TCRbeta. TCRdb processed the multiplex PCR reads anew with MiXCR; each CDR3 protein has one entry. Of approximately 70,000 distinct CDR3 sequences in the sample, 55% to 85% are singletons; the top ten hold 25% to 30%. Sequenced: lung tumor tissue. These receptors were collected from a man aged 60 to 75 with non-small cell lung cancer.

As for this clonotype: An end of the junction differs from the germline gene, which may be a read error. The chain is built from TRBV5-5 and TRBJ2-2; 7 bases match TRBD1. This CDR3 is built from 15 residues. Germline V gene data show CDR1 as SGHKS and CDR2 as YYEKEE (reference sequence). DNA for the CDR3: TGTGCCAGCAGCACCGCGACGGTAAACACAGGGGAGTTGTTTTTT. Translation: CASSTATVNTGELFF.

CDR3 in DNA: TGTGCCAGCAGCTTATATTTCAGGGCGAGCGATACGCAGTATTTT. Translation gives CASSLYFRASDTQYF. V is TRBV11-2 and J is TRBJ2-3, with a weak D call TRBD1 (5 bases). The germline V gene has CDR1 SGHAT and CDR2 FQNNGV. With 2 bases removed from V and 6 bases from J, the gap between germline ends came to 15 bases. The CDR3 runs to 15 residues.

This clonotype was counted once. The junction does not match germline at one end; this may be a read error. The rearrangement uses TRBV2 and TRBJ1-1; TRBD1 aligns across 7 bases. Germline lookup yields CDR1 SNHLY and CDR2 FYNNEI. CDR3 length: 15 residues. CDR3 in amino acids: CASSWTGLGNTETFF. CDR3 coding DNA: TGTGCCAGCAGTTGGACAGGTCTTGGGAACACTGAAACTTTCTTT.

As concerns this clonotype: The germline gene is not matched at one end of the junction; a read error may be the cause. The V and J genes are TRBV7-9 and TRBJ2-7; D not resolved. The germline CDR1 and CDR2 sequences are SEHNR and FQNEAQ (reference sequence). This CDR3 has 14 amino acids. In DNA, the CDR3 is TGTGCCAACAGCTCAGGTCAGCTCCCCTACGAGCAGTACTTC. This gives the protein CANSSGQLPYEQYF.

The chain employs TRBV11-1 and TRBJ2-1, with a tentative D call TRBD2 (5 bases). Per the germline V gene, CDR1 is SGHAT and CDR2 is FQDESV (reference sequence). The germline V and J ends were trimmed by 5 bases and 6 bases, with 11 bases remaining between them. The CDR3 is 13 amino acids. The CDR3 protein is CASSSGGPNEQFF. The CDR3 nucleotides read TGTGCCAGCAGCAGTGGCGGGCCCAATGAGCAGTTCTTC.

The chain is built from TRBV2 and TRBJ2-7, with D possibly matching TRBD1 (5 bases). Trimming pared 7 bases from V and 0 bases from J, leaving 22 bases between. Germline loops: CDR1 SNHLY, CDR2 FYNNEI. This CDR3 region has 17 residues. CDR3 residues: CASNKDQGGFDSYEQYF. The CDR3 DNA reads TGTGCCAGCAATAAGGACCAGGGTGGTTTTGACTCCTACGAGCAGTACTTC. Together with reference TRBV2 and TRBJ2-7, the CDR3 gives the full variable domain: EPEVTQTPSHQVTQMGQEVILRCVPISNHLYFYWYRQILGQKVEFLVSFYNNEISEKSEIFDDQFSVERPDGSNFTLKIRSTKLEDSAMYFCASNKDQGGFDSYEQYFGPGTRLTVT.

A remark on this clonotype: The junction departs from germline at one end; a sequencing error may be responsible. The chain combines TRBV6-1 with TRBJ2-7, with 7 bases fitting TRBD2. In germline, CDR1 is MNHNS, CDR2 SASEGT. CDR3 size: 14 residues. The CDR3 region has the DNA TGTGCCAGAAGTGATGGCAGGACTAGGCTCGAGCAGTACTTC. Residues: CARSDGRTRLEQYF.

This clonotype was seen many times. The chain carries TRBV20-1 and TRBJ2-5, with 8 nucleotides matching TRBD2. Per germline, CDR1 DFQATT and CDR2 SNEGSKA (reference sequence). The CDR3 has 16 residues. V was pared by 0 bases and J by 1 base, with 7 bases of the junction left unmatched. In DNA form, the CDR3 reads TGCAGTGCTAGAGATTTTGTAGGGACTAGCCAAGAGACCCAGTACTTC. This translates into CSARDFVGTSQETQYF.

Worth noting for this clonotype: Without the conserved terminal phenylalanine or tryptophan, this CDR3 likely stems from a read error. The rearrangement links TRBV29-1 to TRBJ2-1; 7 bases are shared with TRBD2. V dropped 6 bases and J dropped 9; count of bases not matched to a gene: 17. Germline V gene data show CDR1 as SQVTM and CDR2 as ANQGSEA. There are 15 residues in the CDR3. Here the CDR3 DNA reads TGCAGCGTCGCGGGGATTTTGGGGGGGGTAATTGAGCAGTTCTCC. Translated: CSVAGILGGVIEQFS.

Notes on this clonotype: At one end, the junction sequence differs from germline, possibly due to a read error. The gene calls are TRBV20-1 and TRBJ1-2; D uncertain. CDR3 length: 13 residues. Germline V gives CDR1 DFQATT, CDR2 SNEGSKA (reference sequence). The CDR3 sequence is CSARGDTYAGYIF. The CDR3 region has the DNA TGCAGTGCTAGAGGAGACACATACGCTGGCTACATCTTC.

Concerning this clonotype itself: One end of the junction fails to match germline, which may point to a read error. The chain couples TRBV6-6 to TRBJ1-4, with D tentatively TRBD1 (5 bases). Germline V gives CDR1 MNHNY, CDR2 SVGAGI (reference sequence). CDR3 length: 14 residues. CDR3 in DNA: TGTGCCAGCAGTTCCAGGGAGCAGCTTGAAAAAATGTTTTTT. Amino acids: CASSSREQLEKMFF.

This clonotype occurred once. The junction departs from germline at one end; a sequencing error may be responsible. The rearrangement links TRBV10-2 to TRBJ2-7; 9 bases line up with TRBD1. Germline CDR1 and CDR2: WSHSY and SAAADI. This CDR3 contains 15 residues. CDR3 region: CASTPGTGSSYERYF. Written as DNA, the CDR3 is TGCGCCAGCACCCCCGGGACAGGGTCCTCCTACGAGCGGTACTTC.

With regard to this clonotype: One junction end does not reproduce the germline sequence, and a read error may be involved. The V gene is TRBV20-1, the J gene TRBJ1-1, with a possible D match to TRBD1 (5 bases). Germline CDR1 is DFQATT and CDR2 is SNEGSKA (reference sequence). The CDR3 has 15 amino acids. The CDR3 DNA reads as TGCAGAGCTATAAATCCCGCGGGGGTAGGAACTGAAGCTTTATTT. Protein: CRAINPAGVGTEALF.

J is TRBJ2-1 and V is TRBV20-1, with 15 nucleotides matching TRBD2. The CDR3 spans 17 residues. Germline loops: CDR1 DFQATT, CDR2 SNEGSKA (reference sequence). The CDR3 sequence is CNASGTSGGRDYNEQFF. In DNA form, the CDR3 reads TGCAATGCAAGCGGGACTAGCGGGGGGAGGGATTACAATGAGCAGTTCTTC.

This clonotype was detected only once. Its ends do not fully match the called genes, so a read error is possible. The J gene is TRBJ2-1, the V gene TRBV20-1; perhaps TRBD2 as D (5 bases). CDR3 length equals 12 residues. CDR1 is DFQATT and CDR2 is SNEGSKA in the germline V gene (reference sequence). The CDR3 region has the DNA TGCAGTACTAGAACCCTAGTAACTGAACAGTTCTTC. Its translation is CSTRTLVTEQFF.

The chain is built from TRBV6-5 and TRBJ2-2; a possible D gene is TRBD2 (6 bases). The CDR3 is made up of 18 amino acids. Germline V gene sequence: CDR1 MNHEY, CDR2 SVGAGI. V lost 2 bases and J lost 2, with 18 bases in between. The CDR3 DNA is TGTGCCAGCAGTTACCCCCCCGGAGGGGAGGTTAACACCGGGGAGCTGTTTTTT. This sequence encodes CASSYPPGGEVNTGELFF.

In this sample, this clonotype turned up once. This chain links TRBV5-4 with TRBJ1-3; D may be TRBD1 (6 bases). Looked up from germline, CDR1 is SGHNT and CDR2 is YYREEE (reference sequence). The germline V and J ends were trimmed by 8 bases and 0 bases, with 18 bases remaining between them. The CDR3 runs 16 residues. The CDR3 DNA is TGTGCCAGTCGTCGCGTGACAGGAATCTCTGGAAACACCATATATTTT. It encodes CASRRVTGISGNTIYF.

On this clonotype: The CDR3 does not end in the conserved phenylalanine or tryptophan, so this is likely a read error. The V and J genes are TRBV14 and TRBJ1-6, with 8 bases fitting TRBD1. V dropped 2 bases and J dropped 14; count of bases not matched to a gene: 8. This CDR3 has 14 residues. Per germline, CDR1 SGHDN and CDR2 FVKESK. The CDR3 sequence is CASSQKSGGSTLHY. In nucleotides, the CDR3 is TGTGCCAGCAGCCAAAAATCAGGGGGCTCAACCCTCCACTAT.

As for this clonotype: The conserved phenylalanine or tryptophan is not found at the CDR3 terminus, so this likely reflects a read error. The V and J genes are TRBV11-1 and TRBJ2-7; 8 nucleotides line up with TRBD2. Germline CDR1 SGHAT, CDR2 FQDESV (reference sequence). With 7 bases clipped from V and 7 bases from J, the junction kept 9 bases outside the gene matches. This CDR3 is 13 amino acids long. CDR3 nucleotides: TGTGCCAGCATCCCCGGGTCGGGGGGGGAGCAGTACCTC. Protein product: CASIPGSGGEQYL.

The V and J genes are TRBV13 and TRBJ2-1; D unclear. CDR1 is PRHDT, CDR2 FYEKMQ, per germline (reference sequence). The ends were cut back, 2 bases at V and 4 bases at J, with 15 bases in the middle. The CDR3 is 16 amino acids. The CDR3 reads CASSLLRSGLYNEQFF. Here the CDR3 DNA reads TGTGCCAGCAGCTTACTTCGTAGTGGGCTTTACAATGAGCAGTTCTTC.

Remarks on this clonotype: One junction end disagrees with the germline gene, perhaps due to a read error. The chain links TRBV20-1 to TRBJ2-1; D is unclear. The CDR3 is 15 amino acids. In germline, CDR1 is DFQATT, CDR2 SNEGSKA (reference sequence). CDR3 DNA sequence: TGCAGTGTTCCTACCGTCGGGTCCCCCCACAATGAACAGTTCTTC. This encodes CSVPTVGSPHNEQFF.

The V call is TRBV12-3 or TRBV12-4, the J call TRBJ2-1; 16 nucleotides line up with TRBD2. With 7 bases clipped from V and 16 bases from J, the junction kept 13 bases outside the gene matches. This CDR3 is built from 15 residues. CDR3 residues: CASTPGLAGGHEYFF. Here the CDR3 DNA reads TGTGCCAGCACCCCGGGACTAGCGGGGGGGCATGAGTACTTCTTC.

The V gene is TRBV11-3, the J gene TRBJ2-1; either TRBD1 or TRBD2 may supply D (6 bases each). The V gene's germline CDR1 is SGHNT and CDR2 YENEEA. The CDR3 loop spans 14 amino acids. V gave up 6 bases and J gave up 9 bases, with 18 bases separating them. CDR3 in amino acids: CASRLGGEGGEQFF. CDR3 nucleotides: TGTGCCAGCAGACTCGGTGGCGAGGGGGGTGAGCAGTTCTTC. The whole variable domain, filled in from reference TRBV11-3 and TRBJ2-1, reads EAGVVQSPRYKIIEKKQPVAFWCNPISGHNTLYWYLQNLGQGPELLIRYENEEAVDDSQLPKDRFSAERLKGVDSTLKIQPAELGDSAVYLCASRLGGEGGEQFFGPGTRLTVL.

With regard to this clonotype: This CDR3 is missing its conserved last phenylalanine or tryptophan, likely due to a read error. V usage is TRBV5-1 and J usage is TRBJ2-1, with D unclear. The CDR3 length is 14 residues. Germline CDR1 SGHRS, CDR2 YFSETQ. The DNA for the CDR3 is TGCGGCAGCAGCCCCGGCGCGAGCAACAATGAGCAGTTCTTA. Translating it yields CGSSPGASNNEQFL.